Sequencing of this TCR beta chain was carried out in a study of cytomegalovirus exposure and HLA in healthy donors. Study-level results: Later work showed greater clonal expansion in HLA-associated TCR beta chains than in equally common others. Researchers counted around 180 TCR beta chains as cytomegalovirus-associated. According to a later analysis, most TCR beta chains associated with CMV appeared HLA-restricted.

The count of this clone is one. What it binds is not known. It was with 60 Vbeta and 13 Jbeta primers that the PCR ran. Only in-frame clones appear in the TCRdb table, and some are missing; sequencing was by immunoSEQ multiplex PCR. This sample has fewer than 200,000 clones; 70% to 90% occur once, and the top ten carry 2.5%. Source material: PBMCs. The receptor comes from a man in his thirties or forties in good health and CMV-seropositive.

The CDR3 DNA follows: TGTGCCAGCAGCTTCAGACTAGCGGGTGCCTACCAAGAGACCCAGTACTTC. It encodes CASSFRLAGAYQETQYF. The rearrangement links TRBV13 to TRBJ2-5, with 10 bases fitting TRBD2. Germline lookup yields CDR1 PRHDT and CDR2 FYEKMQ (reference sequence). V lost 3 bases to trimming and J lost 0 bases; unmatched junction nucleotides: 7. The CDR3 covers 17 residues.